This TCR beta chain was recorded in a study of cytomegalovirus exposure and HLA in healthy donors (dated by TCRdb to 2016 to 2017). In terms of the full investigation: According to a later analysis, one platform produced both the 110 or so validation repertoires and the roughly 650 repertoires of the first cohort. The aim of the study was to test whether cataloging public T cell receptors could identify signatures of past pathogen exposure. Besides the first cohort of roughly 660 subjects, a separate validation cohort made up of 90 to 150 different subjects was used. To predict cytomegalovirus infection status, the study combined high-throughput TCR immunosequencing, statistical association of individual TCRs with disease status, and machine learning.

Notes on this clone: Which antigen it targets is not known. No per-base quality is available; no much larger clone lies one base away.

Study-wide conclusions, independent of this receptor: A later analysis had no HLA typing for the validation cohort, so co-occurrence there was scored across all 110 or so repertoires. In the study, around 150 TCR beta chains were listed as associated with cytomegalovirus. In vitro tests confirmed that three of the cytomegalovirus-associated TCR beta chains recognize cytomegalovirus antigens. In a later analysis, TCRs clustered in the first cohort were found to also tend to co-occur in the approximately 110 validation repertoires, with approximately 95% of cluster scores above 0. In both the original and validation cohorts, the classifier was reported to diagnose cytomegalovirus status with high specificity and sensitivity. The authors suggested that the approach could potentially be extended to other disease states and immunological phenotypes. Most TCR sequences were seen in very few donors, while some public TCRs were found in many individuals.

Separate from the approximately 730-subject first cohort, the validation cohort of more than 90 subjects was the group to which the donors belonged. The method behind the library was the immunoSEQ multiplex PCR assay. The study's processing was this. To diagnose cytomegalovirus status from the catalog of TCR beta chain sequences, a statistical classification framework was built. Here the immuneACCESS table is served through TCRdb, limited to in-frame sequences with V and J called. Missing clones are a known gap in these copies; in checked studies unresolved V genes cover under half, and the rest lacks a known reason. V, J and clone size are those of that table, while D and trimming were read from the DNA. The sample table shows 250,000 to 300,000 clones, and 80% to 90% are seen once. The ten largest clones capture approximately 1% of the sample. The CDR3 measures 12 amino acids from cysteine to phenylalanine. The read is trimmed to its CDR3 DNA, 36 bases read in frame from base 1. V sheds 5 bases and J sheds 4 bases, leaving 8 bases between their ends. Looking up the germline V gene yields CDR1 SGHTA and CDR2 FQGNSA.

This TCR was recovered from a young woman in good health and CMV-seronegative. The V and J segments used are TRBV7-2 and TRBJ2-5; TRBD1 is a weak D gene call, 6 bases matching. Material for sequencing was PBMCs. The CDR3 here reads CASSLQGETQYF. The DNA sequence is TGTGCCAGCAGCCTACAGGGAGAGACCCAGTACTTC.